This T cell receptor (beta chain) comes out of a study of T cells expressing NK-cell markers. Study as a whole: In sorted CD3+CD56+NKG2C+, CD3+CD56+NKG2C- and CD3+CD56-NKG2C+ T cells, TCR beta repertoires were obtained. HCMV seropositivity characterized most of the eight sequenced donors, and seronegativity one.

Per the germline V gene, CDR1 is MDHEN and CDR2 is SYDVKM. This CDR3 comprises 12 residues. One entry per CDR3 protein, without DNA, is what TCRdb gives after re-calling the 5' RACE reads. Its table lists roughly 180,000 distinct CDR3 sequences. The TCR sequence derives from a man aged 18-75 years in good health. The sample taken for sequencing was blood T cells: a sorted CD56 or NKG2C T cell subset, CD4+ or CD8+ T cells, or bulk PBMC T cells (not recorded which). V is TRBV28 and J is TRBJ1-6. The CDR3 sequence: CASSLYGSPLHF.